This T cell receptor (beta chain) is drawn from a study of blood T cells in healthy people across ages. Study results and limitations: Donors of long life had a larger count of naive CD4+ cells and greater diversity than aged donors.

This clonotype was counted once. Its cognate antigen is unknown. Primers used in a second PCR of roughly 6 to 11 cycles were a sample-barcoded 5' primer and a J-beta primer mix. Using its own MiXCR run on the 5' RACE reads, TCRdb lists one record per CDR3 protein. The table records some 900,000 distinct CDR3 sequences, roughly 43% of them present only once. The sequence derives from a man aged 25 to 40 in good health. Source material: blood.

The CDR3 sequence is CSVEDLGTGESNYGYTF. CDR3 nucleotide sequence: TGCAGCGTTGAAGATCTGGGGACGGGAGAAAGTAACTATGGCTACACCTTC. The genes are TRBV29-1 and TRBJ1-2, with D possibly being TRBD1 (5 bases). This CDR3 has 17 residues. CDR1 and CDR2 (germline): SQVTM, ANQGSEA. Trimming left V 0 bases short and J 1 base short, with 18 bases between.